The present T cell receptor beta chain was sequenced within a study of OX40 agonist ivuxolimab in advanced cancers. Study-wide context: Males comprised 82.7% of the group, whose mean age was roughly 64 years (range roughly 23 to 90).

Note on this clone: Its antigen remains unidentified.

TCRdb keeps only in-frame clones here, not all; method: immunoSEQ multiplex PCR. In the table there are about 71,000 clones, approximately 86% of which are singletons. The CDR3 is 13 residues long. V was cut by 4 bases and J by 3 bases, with 13 bases left in between. Germline CDR1 GTSNPN, CDR2 SVGIG (reference sequence). Study-level results: Expanded clones were, on average, more numerous in CD8+ T cells than in CD4+. Partial responders dosed at 0.1-3.0 mg/kg displayed clonal expansion ranking among the lowest.

With baseline, cycle 4 day 1, and cycle 7 day 1 as timepoints, blood was sampled. Here the sequenced sample was CD4+ or CD8+ T cells sorted from blood, taken in a trial of the OX40 agonist ivuxolimab. J is TRBJ2-7 and V is TRBV30, with D possibly TRBD1 on 5 matching bases. The TCR sequence derives from an adult with an advanced solid tumor such as melanoma, head and neck, liver or kidney cancer. Written as DNA, the CDR3 is TGTGCCTGGAAGCAGGGAAATGGCTACGAGCAGTACTTC. Its protein product is CAWKQGNGYEQYF. The full variable domain, its missing parts supplied by reference TRBV30 and TRBJ2-7, is SQTIHQWPATLVQPVGSPLSLECTVEGTSNPNLYWYRQAAGRGLQLLFYSVGIGQISSEVPQNLSASRPQDRQFILSSKKLLLSDSGFYLCAWKQGNGYEQYFGPGTRLTVT.